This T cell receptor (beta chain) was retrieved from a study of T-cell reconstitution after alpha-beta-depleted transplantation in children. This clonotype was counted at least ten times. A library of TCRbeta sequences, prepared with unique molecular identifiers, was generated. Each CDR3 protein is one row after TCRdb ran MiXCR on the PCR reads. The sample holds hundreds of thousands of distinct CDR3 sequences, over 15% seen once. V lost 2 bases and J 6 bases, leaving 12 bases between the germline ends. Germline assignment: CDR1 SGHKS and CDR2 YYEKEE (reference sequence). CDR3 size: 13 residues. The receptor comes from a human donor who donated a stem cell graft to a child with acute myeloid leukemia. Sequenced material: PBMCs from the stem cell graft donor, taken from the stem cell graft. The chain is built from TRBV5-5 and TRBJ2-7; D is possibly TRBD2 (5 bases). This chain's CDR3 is CASSFPGETEQYF. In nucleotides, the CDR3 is TGTGCCAGCAGCTTCCCCGGGGAGACCGAGCAGTACTTC.